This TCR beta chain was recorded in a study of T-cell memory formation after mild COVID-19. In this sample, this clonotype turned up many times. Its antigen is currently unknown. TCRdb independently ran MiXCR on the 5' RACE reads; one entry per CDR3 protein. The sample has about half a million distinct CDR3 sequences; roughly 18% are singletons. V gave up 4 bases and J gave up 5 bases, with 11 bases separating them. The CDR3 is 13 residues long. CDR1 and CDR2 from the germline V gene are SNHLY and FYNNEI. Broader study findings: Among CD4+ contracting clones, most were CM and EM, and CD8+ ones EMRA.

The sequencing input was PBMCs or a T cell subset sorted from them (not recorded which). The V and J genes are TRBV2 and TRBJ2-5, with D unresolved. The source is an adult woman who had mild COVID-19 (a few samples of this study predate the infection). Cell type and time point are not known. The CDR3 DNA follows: TGTGCCAGCAGTGCCGGTAGCCGGGAGACCCAGTACTTC. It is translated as CASSAGSRETQYF. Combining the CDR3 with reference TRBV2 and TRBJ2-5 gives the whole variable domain EPEVTQTPSHQVTQMGQEVILRCVPISNHLYFYWYRQILGQKVEFLVSFYNNEISEKSEIFDDQFSVERPDGSNFTLKIRSTKLEDSAMYFCASSAGSRETQYFGPGTRLLVL.